This TCR beta chain stems from a study of somatic mutations in cytotoxic T cells in rheumatoid arthritis (dated by TCRdb to the late 2010s). For context, the study as a whole: Sorted V beta1+ cells also underwent TCRB sequencing, and some V beta antibody-stained T-cell populations were flow-sorted at nearly 100% purity on a FACSAria II or Sony SH800. The study asked whether expanded CD8+ T-cell clones in newly diagnosed, untreated rheumatoid arthritis carry somatic mutations, and used TCRB deep sequencing to characterize clonality. Median age was essentially the same in the patient group and the control group. For 60 to 80 rheumatoid arthritis patients and 20 or so healthy controls, TCRB deep sequencing was carried out.

The immunoSEQ assay was applied to genomic DNA for TCRB CDR3 sequencing. The study's own analysis went as follows. The analyses included only productive TCRB rearrangements. Clonality was calculated as a Shannon entropy-based productive clonality index, and a clone was defined by a unique TCRB CDR3 sequence. Repertoire overlap between two samples was calculated from the template counts of each clone relative to total templates per sample. A correlation with a Spearman r of approximately 0.6 was found between V-gene usage by flow cytometry and V-gene usage by TCRB sequencing. TCRdb obtained this table from immuneACCESS and retained in-frame rearrangements with V and J assigned. These tables miss some clones; where compared with another copy, unresolved V genes account for less than half of the shortfall, and the remainder is unexplained. V and J calls and clone size follow that table, whereas D and trimming were derived from the DNA. In this sample the table shows around 20,000 clones, around 70% of which occur a single time. The ten largest clones add up to about a fifth of the sample.

Comments on this clone: Its antigen has not been determined. No quality values exist for individual bases; no much larger clone is one base distant.

Healthy controls were approximately 18 blood donors whose buffy coats were used, with a median age of around 50 years (range roughly 21-80) and around 60% female. Positive magnetic bead selection on an AutoMACS was used to isolate CD4+ and CD8+ cells, with flow cytometry used to check purity. Peripheral blood mononuclear cells were obtained using density gradient separation with Ficoll-Paque PLUS. DNA was extracted from CD4-enriched, CD8-enriched or PBMC samples with Nucleospin Tissue or Tissue XS kits and quantified with a Qubit 2.0 fluorometer. What the study reported, not specific to this receptor: It was unknown which antigens the expanded CD8+ clones targeted, and their absence from virus-specific databases did not exclude viral specificity. There was no significant difference in CD8+ T-cell clonality between rheumatoid arthritis patients and age-matched healthy controls. In patients, CD8+ clonality rose with age (Spearman r ~ 0.5), which was not the case in healthy controls. The largest CD8+ clone made up more than 20% of CD8+ cells in about an eighth of the roughly 60 patients, and blood and synovial fluid shared several identical CD8+ TCRB sequences.

This receptor was taken from a woman aged 60-70 years in good health. Sequenced material: CD8+ T cells sorted from blood.

The DNA reads TGTGCCAGCAGCATCAGGGGAAGGAGAAACACCATATATTTT. It translates to CASSIRGRRNTIYF. Rearrangement joined TRBV11-2 to TRBJ1-3, with a weak D call of TRBD1 (6 bases match). The germline V gene gives CDR1 as SGHAT and CDR2 as FQNNGV. V drops 5 bases and J drops 5 bases, leaving 13 bases in between. Spanning cysteine to phenylalanine, the CDR3 consists of 14 amino acids. The kept DNA is CDR3 alone, 42 bases in frame from the first base.